This T cell receptor beta chain was sequenced in a study of Ad26.COV2.S vaccination and SARS-CoV-2 variants (dated by TCRdb to the early 2020s). Regarding the study in general: Donors in the vaccine arm were drawn from COV1001, a phase I-IIa trial of Ad26.COV2.S in healthy adults that was multicentre, randomized, double-blind and placebo-controlled. Ad26.COV2.S was administered intramuscularly at 5 x 10^10 or 1 x 10^11 viral particles, either as a single shot or as two shots given 56 days apart. TCRbeta repertoire sequencing was used to assess the specificity and breadth of SARS-CoV-2-reactive T cell receptors after Ad26.COV2.S vaccination. The TCR-sequenced set comprised approximately 32 samples: around 20 Ad26.COV2.S vaccine recipients, 5 placebo recipients and 8 SARS-CoV-2 convalescent individuals. Trial participants were randomized into five groups of five: low-dose or high-dose Ad26.COV2.S given once or twice, or placebo on both occasions. Investigators did not know the trial group allocation while performing experiments and assessing outcomes.

After removal of 6 bases from V and 3 bases from J, the junction retains 10 bases not matched to a gene. The CDR3 measures 16 amino acids from cysteine to phenylalanine. The DNA shown is the 48-base CDR3, in frame from base 1. Via the germline V gene, CDR1 is SNHLY and CDR2 FYNNEI. The immunoSEQ Assay was the method used to sequence TCRbeta CDR3 regions. After extraction, genomic DNA underwent amplification by bias-controlled multiplex PCR, followed by high-throughput sequencing. The published analysis was carried out like this. Collapsing and filtering of sequences were performed to quantify the absolute abundance of each unique TCRbeta CDR3 region. Usable DNA was measured by amplifying reference genes present in all nucleated cells, and TCRbeta template counts were normalized to that usable DNA to estimate T cell fraction. Repertoire TCRs were annotated as SARS-CoV-2-specific when V gene, CDR3 amino acid sequence and J gene were exactly matched to a known reactive TCR set. The reference SARS-CoV-2 TCR set was derived from MIRA and filtered for enrichment in COVID-19-positive ImmuneCODE repertoires, a step that removed public or cross-reactive TCRs. Based on the MIRA antigens, annotated TCRs were further analysed at the level of specific ORF or position within ORF. Breadth was defined as the number of annotated unique rearrangements divided by the total number of unique productive rearrangements, and depth was defined as the summed frequency of the annotated unique rearrangements. Two-sided Wilcoxon rank-sum tests were used to compare TCR breadth between groups. In its TCRdb copy, this immuneACCESS table keeps in-frame sequences only and misses some clones. Where compared with another copy, unresolved V genes explain less than half of these, and the others have no known cause. V, J and clone size reflect that table, while D and trimming were determined from the DNA. In all, the sample holds about 350,000 clones, and less than 90% of those were seen once. 6.4% of the sample comes from the top ten.

Explained via the paper, the treatment or condition label denotes: some 20 received Ad26.COV2.S at low or high dose, single or two shots; roughly five received placebo; per-sample allocation not given. Repertoires of vaccine and placebo recipients were sequenced from samples collected on day 63 after the first injection. Between 29 July and 7 August 2020, Cohort 1b enrolled some 25 adults aged 18-55 years at one site in Boston, USA. As a vaccine, Ad26.COV2.S was a replication-incompetent adenovirus type 26 vector that expressed a prefusion-stabilized SARS-CoV-2 spike protein derived from the original Wuhan strain. Beyond this particular receptor, the publication reports: Compared with placebo recipients, Ad26.COV2.S recipients showed higher spike-specific TCR breadth (P = 0.0014). Non-spike TCR breadth was comparable between vaccine and placebo recipients, consistent with the vaccine containing only spike. The study was not powered for comparison of responses between vaccine doses or regimens. After vaccination, spike-specific CD8+ and CD4+ T cell responses were reported to show substantial breadth. It was noted by the authors that total T cell responses may have been underestimated by the TCR breadth and depth analyses.

Comments on this clone: Its antigen remains undetermined. Per-base quality was not reported, and no clone a single base away is much larger than it.

This receptor was obtained from a person aged 18 to 65 who received the Ad26.COV2.S COVID-19 vaccine or a placebo. The sequencing here drew on peripheral blood, taken in a trial of Ad26.COV2.S vaccine versus placebo. The rearrangement joined TRBV2 to TRBJ2-7; 11 junctional bases match TRBD2. The CDR3 protein is CASRNRLAGGRYEQYF. The nucleotides read TGTGCCAGCAGGAACCGCCTAGCGGGGGGCCGCTACGAGCAGTACTTC.